These 27 T cell receptor beta chains originate from one sample sequenced in a study of early T cells in non-severe SARS-CoV-2 infection. One entry per CDR3 protein, called by TCRdb with MiXCR from the 5' RACE reads. This sample yields 90,000 to 120,000 distinct CDR3 sequences, of which around 10% are seen a single time; 6.5% to 8% belongs to the top ten. Sequencing used whole blood. The source is an adult who was a healthcare worker with PCR-confirmed SARS-CoV-2 infection or an uninfected control (not recorded which).

This clonotype was observed at least ten times. The chain links TRBV20-1 to TRBJ1-6; possibly TRBD1 for D (5 bases). V gave up 1 base and J gave up 7 bases, with 8 bases separating them. The CDR3 is made up of 13 amino acids. Germline V CDR1 and CDR2: DFQATT, SNEGSKA (reference sequence). This chain's CDR3 is CSARVQGNSPLHF. In DNA form, the CDR3 reads TGCAGTGCTAGAGTCCAGGGAAATTCACCCCTCCACTTT.

The chain joins TRBV6-2 or TRBV6-3 to TRBJ1-2; D gene unclear. This CDR3 region has 12 residues. The ends were cut back, 3 bases at V and 4 bases at J, with 6 bases in the middle. Germline V gene data show CDR1 as MNHEY and CDR2 as SVGEGT. CDR3 protein: CASSYGSYGYTF. The DNA for the CDR3 is TGTGCCAGCAGTTATGGCAGCTATGGCTACACCTTC.

This clonotype occurred many times. The CDR3 spells CASSDWGSIQYF. In nucleotides, the CDR3 is TGTGCCAGCAGTGATTGGGGGTCAATTCAGTACTTC. The chain is built from TRBV2 and TRBJ2-4, with D tentatively TRBD1 or TRBD2 (5 bases each). The CDR3 contains 12 residues. In germline, CDR1 is SNHLY, CDR2 FYNNEI. V was pared by 3 bases and J by 10 bases, with 10 bases between.

The table lists this clonotype with many counts. V and J are TRBV10-2 and TRBJ2-7, with 9 bases fitting TRBD2. CDR3 length equals 14 residues. V lost 4 bases, J lost 4 bases, and 5 bases stayed unmatched. Germline CDR1 is WSHSY and CDR2 is SAAADI. CDR3 in DNA: TGCGCCAGCAGTGGGGTAGCGGGAGTTTACGAGCAGTACTTC. It specifies CASSGVAGVYEQYF.

This clonotype was found many times. The chain has TRBV12-3 or TRBV12-4 and TRBJ2-1; TRBD2 aligns across 8 bases. The CDR3 sequence is 17 residues long. The V segment lost 9 bases and the J segment 4 bases; nucleotides outside the gene matches: 17. In DNA, the CDR3 is TGTGCCAGTGGAGGGCCCACAGCGGGGGCAAGGTACAATGAGCAGTTCTTC. Its protein is CASGGPTAGARYNEQFF.

Points on this clonotype: A much larger clone differs from this one at a single base, so this may be a read error. V gene TRBV2 combines with J gene TRBJ2-2, with a possible D match to TRBD2 (6 bases). Germline V gives CDR1 SNHLY, CDR2 FYNNEI. This CDR3 contains 15 residues. CDR3 amino acids: CASSEGPILTGGLFF. The CDR3 DNA reads TGTGCCAGCAGTGAGGGGCCGATCTTGACCGGGGGGCTGTTTTTT.

This clonotype was seen repeatedly, ten times or more. This chain connects TRBV5-1 to TRBJ2-5, with 7 bases aligning to TRBD1. Losses at the gene ends were 4 bases for V and 7 bases for J; bases not matched to a gene: 10. Germline CDR1 SGHRS, CDR2 YFSETQ. This CDR3 is built from 14 residues. CDR3 DNA sequence: TGCGCCAGCAGCCCGACAGGGAACGCGGTGACCCAGTACTTC. It translates to CASSPTGNAVTQYF.

This clonotype was observed a handful of times. The V call is TRBV7-9, the J call TRBJ2-4; D gene unclear. CDR1 is SEHNR, CDR2 FQNEAQ, per germline (reference sequence). The CDR3 is 14 residues long. V dropped 5 bases and J dropped 4 bases, with 12 bases sitting between them. The CDR3 DNA sequence: TGTGCCAGCAGCGACGACCTACGGAAAAACATTCAGTACTTC. Its protein product is CASSDDLRKNIQYF.

In this sample, this clonotype turned up many times. V usage is TRBV4-1 and J usage is TRBJ2-7; 9 nucleotides agree with TRBD1. Germline CDR1 MGHRA, CDR2 YSYEKL. The CDR3 runs 14 residues. V was clipped by 5 bases and J by 6 bases; unmatched bases: 8. In DNA, the CDR3 is TGCGCCAGCAGCTCCCCGGGACAGGGCCGCGAGCAGTACTTC. It yields the protein CASSSPGQGREQYF.

This clonotype was recorded many times. This sequence joins TRBV6-2 or TRBV6-3 and TRBJ1-2; D may be TRBD1 (5 bases). The CDR3 extends over 14 amino acids. Germline-derived CDR1 and CDR2 are MNHEY and SVGEGT. The V end lost 6 bases, the J end lost 7 bases, and 18 bases lay between the germline ends. CDR3 nucleotides: TGTGCCAGCAGCCGCGGGCAGGGATACGGTGGCTACACCTTC. Translating gives CASSRGQGYGGYTF.

This clonotype was seen at least ten times. The chain combines TRBV11-1 with TRBJ2-1; D is ambiguous. This CDR3 region has 13 residues. V shed 5 bases and J shed 10 bases, with 15 bases lying between them. CDR1 is SGHAT, CDR2 FQDESV, per germline (reference sequence). The CDR3 bases are TGTGCCAGCAGCCCCCTGGTCTTGGTGGAGCAGTTCTTC. Translation gives CASSPLVLVEQFF.

This clonotype was detected many times. CDR3 DNA sequence: TGTGCCTGGACTCCCGGGGGCTCCTATAATTCACCCCTCCACTTT. This translates into CAWTPGGSYNSPLHF. The chain links TRBV30 to TRBJ1-6; D might be TRBD1 (5 bases). This CDR3 comprises 15 residues. V was shortened by 4 bases and J by 0 bases, with 10 bases between the two germline ends. CDR1 is GTSNPN and CDR2 is SVGIG in the germline V gene (reference sequence). Looking up the rest from reference TRBV30 and TRBJ1-6 gives the full variable domain: SQTIHQWPATLVQPVGSPLSLECTVEGTSNPNLYWYRQAAGRGLQLLFYSVGIGQISSEVPQNLSASRPQDRQFILSSKKLLLSDSGFYLCAWTPGGSYNSPLHFGNGTRLTVT.

This clonotype showed up just a few times. The gene calls are TRBV14 and TRBJ2-1; 16 bases line up with TRBD2. The J segment lost 12 bases and the V segment lost 3 bases, leaving 5 bases of the junction unmatched. The CDR3 is 15 residues long. Looked up from germline, CDR1 is SGHDN and CDR2 is FVKESK. In DNA, the CDR3 is TGTGCCAGCAGCCACGCCGGGACTAGCGGGAGGGGGCAGTTCTTC. It specifies CASSHAGTSGRGQFF.

Only a few counts were recorded for this clonotype. The chain links TRBV7-9 to TRBJ1-5; D possibly corresponds to TRBD1 (6 bases). Germline V gene sequence: CDR1 SEHNR, CDR2 FQNEAQ (reference sequence). CDR3 length equals 18 residues. Trimming cost V 5 bases and J 4 bases, with 24 bases left between them. CDR3 sequence reads: CASSHDFSAGRGNQPQHF. CDR3 DNA: TGTGCCAGCAGCCATGACTTTTCGGCAGGTAGGGGGAATCAGCCCCAGCATTTT.

This clonotype has more than one count but fewer than ten. This chain uses TRBV28 with TRBJ2-1; 8 nucleotides match TRBD1. Germline V gene sequence: CDR1 MDHEN, CDR2 SYDVKM. The length of the CDR3 is 11 residues. Trimming at V came to 8 bases and at J to 10 bases, leaving 4 bases not matched to a gene. CDR3: CASQDRDEQFF. As DNA, the CDR3 is TGTGCCAGCCAGGACAGGGACGAGCAGTTCTTC.

In this sample, this clonotype turned up many times. V is TRBV12-3 or TRBV12-4 and J is TRBJ2-5; the D gene is possibly TRBD2 (6 bases). Trimming took off 4 bases at V and 1 base at J, with 19 bases between the two ends. The CDR3 length is 17 residues. The CDR3 here is CASSSQRGWGLQETQYF. CDR3 nucleotides: TGTGCCAGCAGTTCCCAAAGAGGGTGGGGACTCCAAGAGACCCAGTACTTC.

Many counts were recorded for this clonotype. The V call is TRBV28, the J call TRBJ2-1; the D is unclear. The CDR3 has 11 residues. With 6 bases removed from V and 7 bases from J, the gap between germline ends came to 7 bases. CDR1 MDHEN and CDR2 SYDVKM come from the germline V gene. The CDR3 DNA is TGTGCCAGCAGCTTCCTTAATGAGCAGTTCTTC. It is translated as CASSFLNEQFF.

This clonotype has a handful of counts. One junction end disagrees with the germline gene, perhaps due to a read error. The chain uses TRBV28 and TRBJ2-5; D might be TRBD1 or TRBD2, each matching 5 bases. This CDR3 is 15 amino acids long. In germline, CDR1 is MDHEN, CDR2 SYDVKM. CDR3 residues: CASSSGTITQGTQYF. The CDR3 nucleotides are TGTGCCAGCAGTTCAGGGACCATCACACAAGGGACCCAGTACTTC.

This clonotype occurred many times. V gene TRBV10-2 combines with J gene TRBJ2-1, with 9 bases aligning to TRBD2. With V trimmed by 6 bases and J by 0 bases, 3 bases remained unmatched. CDR1 WSHSY and CDR2 SAAADI come from the germline V gene. CDR3 size: 15 residues. CDR3 residues: CASRDSGSSYNEQFF. CDR3 in DNA: TGCGCCAGCAGGGATAGCGGGAGCTCCTACAATGAGCAGTTCTTC.

This chain links TRBV18 with TRBJ2-7, with 8 bases identical to TRBD1. V lost 2 bases to trimming and J lost 2 bases; unmatched junction nucleotides: 2. CDR3 length: 14 amino acids. Per the germline V gene, CDR1 is KGHSH and CDR2 is LQKENI. This chain's CDR3 is CASSPTGGPYEQYF. CDR3 DNA sequence: TGTGCCAGCTCACCAACAGGGGGACCCTACGAGCAGTACTTC.

This clonotype was observed many times. This chain uses TRBV6-6 with TRBJ1-4, with D possibly being TRBD1 (6 bases). V lost 4 bases to trimming and J lost 8 bases, with 17 bases between them. Germline lookup yields CDR1 MNHNY and CDR2 SVGAGI (reference sequence). This CDR3 is 15 amino acids long. CDR3 sequence (DNA): TGTGCCAGCAGTTTTGCGTCGGGGGGCGGGGAAAAACTGTTTTTT. It encodes CASSFASGGGEKLFF.

V and J are TRBV7-2 and TRBJ2-3; 9 bases are a match to TRBD2. CDR3 length: 16 amino acids. V was pared by 0 bases and J by 2 bases, with 3 bases of the junction left unmatched. The germline gives CDR1 SGHTA, CDR2 FQGNSA. The CDR3 DNA reads TGTGCCAGCAGCTTAGCAATAGCGGGAGACACAGATACGCAGTATTTT. Residues: CASSLAIAGDTDTQYF.

The CDR3 loop is CASSPRSDPGTGELFF. The CDR3 DNA sequence: TGCGCCAGCAGCCCCCGGTCGGACCCGGGCACCGGGGAGCTGTTTTTT. V and J are TRBV4-1 and TRBJ2-2; D is unresolved. V was cut by 4 bases and J by 4 bases, with 16 bases left in between. This CDR3 spans 16 amino acids. Germline lookup yields CDR1 MGHRA and CDR2 YSYEKL.

The CDR3 sequence: CASSKPTSAHNEQFF. CDR3 nucleotides: TGTGCCAGCAGTAAACCGACTAGCGCTCACAATGAGCAGTTCTTC. V usage is TRBV12-3 or TRBV12-4 and J usage is TRBJ2-1, with 8 bases aligning to TRBD2. The V and J ends lost 5 bases and 5 bases, in that order; junction bases with no gene match: 8. This CDR3 spans 15 amino acids.

Points on this clonotype: A read error may explain this, as a much larger clone is one base away. The chain is built from TRBV30 and TRBJ2-2, with a weak D call TRBD2 (5 bases). From germline, CDR1 is GTSNPN and CDR2 SVGIG (reference sequence). The CDR3 extends over 11 amino acids. The CDR3 is CAWSYSGVLFF. DNA for the CDR3: TGTGCCTGGAGTTACTCCGGGGTGCTGTTTTTT.

This clonotype was detected a few times. This rearrangement joins TRBV4-1 to TRBJ2-1; 12 bases are shared with TRBD1. With 3 bases clipped from V and 7 bases from J, the junction kept 7 bases outside the gene matches. The germline V gene has CDR1 MGHRA and CDR2 YSYEKL. The CDR3 is 16 residues long. This CDR3 reads CASSQAGTGGWNEQFF. DNA of the CDR3: TGCGCCAGCAGCCAGGCCGGGACAGGGGGCTGGAATGAGCAGTTCTTC.

This clonotype was detected ten times or more. The genes are TRBV6-4 and TRBJ2-2, with 8 bases fitting TRBD2. This CDR3 region has 16 residues. In germline, CDR1 is MRHNA, CDR2 SNTAGT. Trimming cost V 0 bases and J 5 bases; bases outside gene matches: 5. CDR3 bases: TGTGCCAGCAGTGACTCCCCAGCGGGAGTAACCGGGGAGCTGTTTTTT. Translating gives CASSDSPAGVTGELFF.